This entry lists 3 T cell receptor beta chains sequenced from one sample in a study of regulatory T cells in long-lasting Graves disease (dated by TCRdb to the early 2020s). This specimen's time point label, per the study, means: persistent/refractory GD, antithyroid drugs over 5 years with positive TRAb. For both TCR sequencing and RNA sequencing, RNA was extracted from PBMCs in TRIzol. The method behind the library was multiplex PCR. These reads were obtained on an Illumina HiSeq 4000. To build TCR beta libraries, CDR3 regions were amplified by Arm-PCR using iRepertoire HTBI primers. TCRdb reran the public reads through fastp at Q25 and MiXCR, keeping productive beta chains. Rows with one shared CDR3 protein collapse into an entry with the most common genes and DNA. The sample table records about 460,000 distinct CDR3 sequences; approximately 23% of these occur just once. The ten largest clonotypes hold around 13% of the sample.

The sample consisted of peripheral blood mononuclear cells (PBMCs), taken when the disease was refractory, from a patient treated with antithyroid drugs. These receptors were taken from a female donor with Graves disease.

This clonotype has a count of ten or more. The chain employs TRBV19 and TRBJ2-5; TRBD2 is a possible D gene (5 bases). Per germline, CDR1 LNHDA and CDR2 SQIVND (reference sequence). V was cut by 5 bases and J by 5 bases, with 12 bases left in between. The CDR3 length is 13 residues. CDR3 sequence: CASSGGGLETQYF. CDR3 DNA sequence: TGTGCCAGTAGTGGAGGAGGCCTGGAGACCCAGTACTTC.

The chain employs TRBV3-1 and TRBJ1-1; weak D call: TRBD1 (6 bases). This CDR3 contains 16 residues. With 0 bases removed from V and 6 bases from J, the gap between germline ends came to 17 bases. Germline-derived CDR1 and CDR2 are LGHDT and YNNKEL (reference sequence). The CDR3 DNA sequence: TGTGCCAGCAGCCAAGATTCGACAGGTCGGGTCCCTGAAGCTTTCTTT. Its protein product is CASSQDSTGRVPEAFF.

This clonotype was counted many times. The gene calls are TRBV10-3 and TRBJ1-2; unclear D gene. CDR1 and CDR2 from the germline V gene are ENHRY and SYGVKD. The CDR3 contains 13 residues. V lost 11 bases to trimming and J lost 6 bases, with 19 bases between them. CDR3 region: CAALGREEDGYTF. The CDR3 DNA is TGTGCCGCACTAGGGAGGGAGGAAGATGGCTACACCTTC.